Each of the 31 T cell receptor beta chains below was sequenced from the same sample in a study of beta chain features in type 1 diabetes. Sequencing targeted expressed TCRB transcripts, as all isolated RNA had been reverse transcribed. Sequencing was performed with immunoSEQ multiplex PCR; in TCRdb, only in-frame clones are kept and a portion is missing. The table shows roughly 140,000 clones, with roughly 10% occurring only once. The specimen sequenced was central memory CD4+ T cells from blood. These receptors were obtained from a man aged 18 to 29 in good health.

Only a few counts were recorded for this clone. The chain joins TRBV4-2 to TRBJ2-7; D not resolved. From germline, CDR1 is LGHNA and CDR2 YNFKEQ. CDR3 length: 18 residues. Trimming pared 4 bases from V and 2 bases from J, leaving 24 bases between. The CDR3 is CASSPRPQPGRGTYEQYF. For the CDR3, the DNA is TGTGCCAGCAGCCCGCGTCCCCAGCCGGGCCGTGGGACCTACGAGCAGTACTTC.

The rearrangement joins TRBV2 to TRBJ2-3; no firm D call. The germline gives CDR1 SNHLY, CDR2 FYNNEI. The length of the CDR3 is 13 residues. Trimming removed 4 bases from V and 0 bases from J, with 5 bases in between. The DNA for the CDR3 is TGTGCCAGCAGTGCGCAGAGCACAGATACGCAGTATTTT. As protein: CASSAQSTDTQYF.

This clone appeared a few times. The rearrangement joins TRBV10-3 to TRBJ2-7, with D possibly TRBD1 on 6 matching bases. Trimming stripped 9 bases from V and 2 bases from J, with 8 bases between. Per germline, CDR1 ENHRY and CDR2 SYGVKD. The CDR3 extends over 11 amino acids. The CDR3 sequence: CAMGQTYEQYF. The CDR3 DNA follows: TGTGCCATGGGACAAACCTACGAGCAGTACTTC.

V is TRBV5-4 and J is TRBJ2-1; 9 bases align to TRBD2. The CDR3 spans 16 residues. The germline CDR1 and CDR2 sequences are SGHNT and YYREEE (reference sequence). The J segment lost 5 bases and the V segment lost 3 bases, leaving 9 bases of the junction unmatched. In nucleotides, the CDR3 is TGTGCCAGCAGCTCCGCGGGAGGGCGGAAGAACAATGAGCAGTTCTTC. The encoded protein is CASSSAGGRKNNEQFF. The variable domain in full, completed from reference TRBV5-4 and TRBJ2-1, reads ETGVTQSPTHLIKTRGQQVTLRCSSQSGHNTVSWYQQALGQGPQFIFQYYREEENGRGNFPPRFSGLQFPNYSSELNVNALELDDSALYLCASSSAGGRKNNEQFFGPGTRLTVL.

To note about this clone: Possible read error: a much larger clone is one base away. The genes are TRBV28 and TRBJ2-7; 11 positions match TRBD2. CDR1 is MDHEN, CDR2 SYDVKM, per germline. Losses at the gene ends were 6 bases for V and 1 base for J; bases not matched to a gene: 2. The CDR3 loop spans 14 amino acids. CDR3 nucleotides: TGTGCCAGCAGGCTAGCGGGAGGATCCTACGAGCAGTACTTC. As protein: CASRLAGGSYEQYF. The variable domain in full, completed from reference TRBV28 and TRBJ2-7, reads DVKVTQSSRYLVKRTGEKVFLECVQDMDHENMFWYRQDPGLGLRLIYFSYDVKMKEKGDIPEGYSVSREKKERFSLILESASTNQTSMYLCASRLAGGSYEQYFGPGTRLTVT.

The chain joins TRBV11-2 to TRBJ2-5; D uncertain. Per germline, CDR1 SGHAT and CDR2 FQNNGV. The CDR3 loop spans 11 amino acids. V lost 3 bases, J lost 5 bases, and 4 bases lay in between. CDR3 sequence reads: CASSLRETQYF. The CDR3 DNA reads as TGTGCCAGCAGCTTGCGGGAGACCCAGTACTTC. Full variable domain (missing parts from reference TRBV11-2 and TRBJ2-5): EAGVAQSPRYKIIEKRQSVAFWCNPISGHATLYWYQQILGQGPKLLIQFQNNGVVDDSQLPKDRFSAERLKGVDSTLKIQPAKLEDSAVYLCASSLRETQYFGPGTRLLVL.

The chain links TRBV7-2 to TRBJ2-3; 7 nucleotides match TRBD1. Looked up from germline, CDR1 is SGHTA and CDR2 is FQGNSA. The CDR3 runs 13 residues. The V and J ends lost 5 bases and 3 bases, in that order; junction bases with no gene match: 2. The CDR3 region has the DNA TGTGCCAGCAGCAGGGGGCCAACAGATACGCAGTATTTT. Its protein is CASSRGPTDTQYF.

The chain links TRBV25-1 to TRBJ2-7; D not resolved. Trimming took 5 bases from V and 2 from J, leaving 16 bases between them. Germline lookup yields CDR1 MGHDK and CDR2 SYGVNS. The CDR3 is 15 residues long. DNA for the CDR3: TGTGCCAGCAGTCCCCCCGCCCAGGTAACCTACGAGCAGTACTTC. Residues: CASSPPAQVTYEQYF.

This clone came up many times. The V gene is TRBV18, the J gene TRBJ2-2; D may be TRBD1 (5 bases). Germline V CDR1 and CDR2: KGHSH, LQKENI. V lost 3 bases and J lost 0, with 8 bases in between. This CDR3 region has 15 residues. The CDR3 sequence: CASSPDRTNTGELFF. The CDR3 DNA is TGTGCCAGCTCACCCGACAGAACGAACACCGGGGAGCTGTTTTTT.

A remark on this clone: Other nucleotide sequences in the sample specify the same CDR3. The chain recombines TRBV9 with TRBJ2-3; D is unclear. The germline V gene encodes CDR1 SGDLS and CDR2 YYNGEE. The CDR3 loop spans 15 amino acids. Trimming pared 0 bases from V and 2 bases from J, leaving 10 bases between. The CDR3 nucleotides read TGTGCCAGCAGCGTAGATCCAGGTTCCACAGATACGCAGTATTTT. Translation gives CASSVDPGSTDTQYF. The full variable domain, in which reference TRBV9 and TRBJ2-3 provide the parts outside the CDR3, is DSGVTQTPKHLITATGQRVTLRCSPRSGDLSVYWYQQSLDQGLQFLIQYYNGEERAKGNILERFSAQQFPDLHSELNLSSLELGDSALYFCASSVDPGSTDTQYFGPGTRLTVL.

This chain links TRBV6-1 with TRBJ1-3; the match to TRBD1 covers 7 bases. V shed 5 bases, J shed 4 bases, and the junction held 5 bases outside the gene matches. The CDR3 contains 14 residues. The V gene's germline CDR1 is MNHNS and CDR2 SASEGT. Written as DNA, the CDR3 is TGTGCCAGCAGTACGGGACAGACAGGAAACACCATATATTTT. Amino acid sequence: CASSTGQTGNTIYF.

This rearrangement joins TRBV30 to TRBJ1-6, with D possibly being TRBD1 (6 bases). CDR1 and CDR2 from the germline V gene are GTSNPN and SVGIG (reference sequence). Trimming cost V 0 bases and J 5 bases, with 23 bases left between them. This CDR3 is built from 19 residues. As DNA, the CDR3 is TGTGCCTGGAGTGTATTGGCTACAGGGTCCAAAAGGGATAATTCACCCCTCCACTTT. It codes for CAWSVLATGSKRDNSPLHF.

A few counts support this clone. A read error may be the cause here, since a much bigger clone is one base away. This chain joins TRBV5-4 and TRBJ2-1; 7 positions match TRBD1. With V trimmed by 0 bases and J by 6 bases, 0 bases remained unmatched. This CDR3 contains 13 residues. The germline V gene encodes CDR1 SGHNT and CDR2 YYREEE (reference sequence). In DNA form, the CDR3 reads TGTGCCAGCAGCTTGGACAGGGGCAATGAGCAGTTCTTC. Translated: CASSLDRGNEQFF.

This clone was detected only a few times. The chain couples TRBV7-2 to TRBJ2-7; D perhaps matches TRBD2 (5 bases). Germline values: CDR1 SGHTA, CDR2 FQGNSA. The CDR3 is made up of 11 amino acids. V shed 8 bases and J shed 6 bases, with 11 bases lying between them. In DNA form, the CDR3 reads TGTGCCAGCCGATTAGAGGGCGAGCAGTACTTC. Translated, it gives CASRLEGEQYF.

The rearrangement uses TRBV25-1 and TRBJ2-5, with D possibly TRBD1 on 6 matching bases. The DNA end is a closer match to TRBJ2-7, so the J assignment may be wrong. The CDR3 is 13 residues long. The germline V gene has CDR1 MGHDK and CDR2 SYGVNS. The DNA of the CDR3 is TGTGCCAGCAGTGAACAGGGGCTCTACGAGCAGTACTTC. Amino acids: CASSEQGLYEQYF.

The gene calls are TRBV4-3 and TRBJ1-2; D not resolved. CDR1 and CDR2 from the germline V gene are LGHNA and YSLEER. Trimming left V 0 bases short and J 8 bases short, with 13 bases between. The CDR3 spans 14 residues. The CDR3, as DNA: TGCGCCAGCAGCCAAGAAGAGGGCTTTAGCGGCTACACCTTC. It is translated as CASSQEEGFSGYTF.

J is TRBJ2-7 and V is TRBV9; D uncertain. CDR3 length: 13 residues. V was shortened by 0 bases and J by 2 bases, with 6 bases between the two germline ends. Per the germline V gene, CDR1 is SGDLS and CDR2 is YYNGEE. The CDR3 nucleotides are TGTGCCAGCAGCGTAGGACTCACCTACGAGCAGTACTTC. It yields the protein CASSVGLTYEQYF.

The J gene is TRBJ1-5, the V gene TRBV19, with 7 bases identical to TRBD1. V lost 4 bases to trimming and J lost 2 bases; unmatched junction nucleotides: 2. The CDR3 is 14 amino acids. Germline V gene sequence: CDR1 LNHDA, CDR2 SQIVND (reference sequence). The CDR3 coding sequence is TGTGCCAGTAGTAACACAGGGGGCAATCAGCCCCAGCATTTT. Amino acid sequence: CASSNTGGNQPQHF.

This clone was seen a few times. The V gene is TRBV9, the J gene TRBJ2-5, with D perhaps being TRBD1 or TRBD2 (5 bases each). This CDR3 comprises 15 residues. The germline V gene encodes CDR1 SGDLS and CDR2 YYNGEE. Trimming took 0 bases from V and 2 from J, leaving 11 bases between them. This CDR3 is CASSVVPGGQETQYF. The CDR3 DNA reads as TGTGCCAGCAGCGTAGTACCTGGGGGACAAGAGACCCAGTACTTC.

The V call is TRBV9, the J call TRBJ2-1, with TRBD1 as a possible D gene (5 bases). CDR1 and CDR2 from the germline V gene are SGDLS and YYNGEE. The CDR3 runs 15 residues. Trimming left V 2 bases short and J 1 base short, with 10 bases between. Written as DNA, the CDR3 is TGTGCCAGCAGCGTGGGGCTAGGGTCCTACAATGAGCAGTTCTTC. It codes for CASSVGLGSYNEQFF.

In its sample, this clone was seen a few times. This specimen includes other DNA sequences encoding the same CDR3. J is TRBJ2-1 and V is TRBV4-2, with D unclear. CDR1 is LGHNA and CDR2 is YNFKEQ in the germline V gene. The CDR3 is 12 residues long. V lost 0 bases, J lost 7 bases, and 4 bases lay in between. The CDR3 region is CASSQDRNEQFF. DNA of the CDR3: TGTGCCAGCAGCCAAGACCGGAATGAGCAGTTCTTC.

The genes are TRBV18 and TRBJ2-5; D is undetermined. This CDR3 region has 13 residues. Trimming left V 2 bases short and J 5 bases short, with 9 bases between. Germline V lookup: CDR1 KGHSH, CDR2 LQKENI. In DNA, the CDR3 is TGTGCCAGCTCACCATCACGCCGGGAGACCCAGTACTTC. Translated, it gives CASSPSRRETQYF.

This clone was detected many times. The CDR3 region has the DNA TGCGCCAGCAGCCAAGAACGAGCTCTTGGGACGACTTTAAATTCACCCCTCCACTTT. It specifies CASSQERALGTTLNSPLHF. The J gene is TRBJ1-6, the V gene TRBV4-3; tentatively, D is TRBD1 (5 bases). The CDR3 has 19 residues. The germline gives CDR1 LGHNA, CDR2 YSLEER. The V gene lost 0 bases and the J gene lost 7 bases, with 22 bases spanning the gap.

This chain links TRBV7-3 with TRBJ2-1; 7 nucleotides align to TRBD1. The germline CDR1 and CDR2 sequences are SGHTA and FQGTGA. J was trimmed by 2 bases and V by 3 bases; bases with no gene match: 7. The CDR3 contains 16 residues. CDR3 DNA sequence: TGTGCCAGCAGCTTCCTGACAGGGTCCCCCTACAATGAGCAGTTCTTC. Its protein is CASSFLTGSPYNEQFF. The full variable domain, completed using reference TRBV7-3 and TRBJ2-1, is GAGVSQTPSNKVTEKGKYVELRCDPISGHTALYWYRQSLGQGPEFLIYFQGTGAADDSGLPNDRFFAVRPEGSVSTLKIQRTERGDSAVYLCASSFLTGSPYNEQFFGPGTRLTVL.

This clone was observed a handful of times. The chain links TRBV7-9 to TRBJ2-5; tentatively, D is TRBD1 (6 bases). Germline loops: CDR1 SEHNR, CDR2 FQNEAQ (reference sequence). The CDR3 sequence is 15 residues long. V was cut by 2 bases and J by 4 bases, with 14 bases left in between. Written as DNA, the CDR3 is TGTGCCAGCAGCTTAACGGTGGGGGCACGAGAGACCCAGTACTTC. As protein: CASSLTVGARETQYF.

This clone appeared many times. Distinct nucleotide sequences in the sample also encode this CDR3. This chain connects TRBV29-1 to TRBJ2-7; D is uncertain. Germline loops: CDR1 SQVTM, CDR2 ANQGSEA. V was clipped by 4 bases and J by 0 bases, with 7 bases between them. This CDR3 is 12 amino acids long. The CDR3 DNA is TGCAGCGTTGCAGGTAGCTCCTACGAGCAGTACTTC. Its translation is CSVAGSSYEQYF.

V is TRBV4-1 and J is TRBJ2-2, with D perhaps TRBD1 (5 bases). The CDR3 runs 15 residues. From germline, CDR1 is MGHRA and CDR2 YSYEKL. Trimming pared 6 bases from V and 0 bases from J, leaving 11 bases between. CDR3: CASRPDRSNTGELFF. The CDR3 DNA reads TGCGCCAGCAGACCCGACAGATCGAACACCGGGGAGCTGTTTTTT.

The CDR3 loop is CASSPARTGLAEQFF. In DNA, the CDR3 is TGTGCCAGCAGCCCAGCCCGGACAGGGCTAGCTGAGCAGTTCTTC. This rearrangement joins TRBV7-2 to TRBJ2-1; TRBD1 matches at 8 bases. Germline V lookup: CDR1 SGHTA, CDR2 FQGNSA. The CDR3 runs 15 residues. The J segment lost 9 bases and the V segment lost 5 bases, leaving 12 bases of the junction unmatched.

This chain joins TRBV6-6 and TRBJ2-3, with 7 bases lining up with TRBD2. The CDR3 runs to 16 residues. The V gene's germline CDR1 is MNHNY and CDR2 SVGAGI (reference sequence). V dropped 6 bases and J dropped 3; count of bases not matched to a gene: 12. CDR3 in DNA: TGTGCCAGCAGCTCCCGAGCGGGAAAGGAGACAGATACGCAGTATTTT. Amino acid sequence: CASSSRAGKETDTQYF.

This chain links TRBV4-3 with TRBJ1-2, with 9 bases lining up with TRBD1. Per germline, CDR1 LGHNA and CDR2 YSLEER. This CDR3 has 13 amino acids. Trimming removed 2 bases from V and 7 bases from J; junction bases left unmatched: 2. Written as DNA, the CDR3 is TGCGCCAGCAGCCAAACAGGGGGCTTTGGCTACACCTTC. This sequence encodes CASSQTGGFGYTF.

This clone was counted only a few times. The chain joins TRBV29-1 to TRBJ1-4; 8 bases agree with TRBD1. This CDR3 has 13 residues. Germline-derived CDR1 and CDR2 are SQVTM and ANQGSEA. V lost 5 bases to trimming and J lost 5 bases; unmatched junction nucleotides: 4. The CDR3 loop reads CSVRQGWNEKLFF. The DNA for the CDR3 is TGCAGCGTTCGACAGGGGTGGAATGAAAAACTGTTTTTT.